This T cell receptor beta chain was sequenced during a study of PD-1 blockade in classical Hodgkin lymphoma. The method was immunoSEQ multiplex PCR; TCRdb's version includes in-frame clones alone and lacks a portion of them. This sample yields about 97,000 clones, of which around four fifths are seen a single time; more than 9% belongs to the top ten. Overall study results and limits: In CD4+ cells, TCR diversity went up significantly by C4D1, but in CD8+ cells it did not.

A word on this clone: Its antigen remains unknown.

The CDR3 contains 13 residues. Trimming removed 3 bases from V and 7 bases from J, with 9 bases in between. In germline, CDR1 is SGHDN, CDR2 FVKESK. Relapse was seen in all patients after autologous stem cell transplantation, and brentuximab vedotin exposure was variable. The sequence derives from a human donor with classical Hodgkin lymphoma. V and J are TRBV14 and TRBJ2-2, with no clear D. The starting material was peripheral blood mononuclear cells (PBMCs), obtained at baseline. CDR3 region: CASSQALGGELFF. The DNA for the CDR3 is TGTGCCAGCAGCCAGGCCCTCGGCGGGGAGCTGTTTTTT.